This TCR beta chain was sequenced during a study of blood T cell repertoires in COVID-19. Across the whole study: The United States, Italy and Spain supplied acute and convalescent COVID-19 samples. PBMCs, B-cell-depleted T cells, or T cells were the source of the cDNA or gDNA that made up the material.

Source study methods: Reference gene primer amplification yielded estimated nucleated cell counts. The protocol was immunoSEQ multiplex PCR, while the TCRdb copy is restricted to in-frame clones and leaves out a portion. The V and J calls and clone size come from that table; D and trimming were worked out from the DNA. The sample has about 89,000 clones, roughly 80% seen once. Followed longitudinally, the Seattle patients had been enrolled during active infection. Trimming left V 1 base short and J 6 bases short, with 11 bases between. The CDR3 has 14 residues. The specimen was peripheral blood. The source is a man between 65 and 85 years old with COVID-19, enrolled during active disease. V is TRBV5-7 and J is TRBJ1-5; no definite D call. TRBV5-7 is noted as an ORF with a role that remains uncertain. The CDR3 nucleotides are TGTGCCAGCAGCTTGTGCGGGGTTTGTCAGCCCCAGCATTTT. Translating it yields CASSLCGVCQPQHF.